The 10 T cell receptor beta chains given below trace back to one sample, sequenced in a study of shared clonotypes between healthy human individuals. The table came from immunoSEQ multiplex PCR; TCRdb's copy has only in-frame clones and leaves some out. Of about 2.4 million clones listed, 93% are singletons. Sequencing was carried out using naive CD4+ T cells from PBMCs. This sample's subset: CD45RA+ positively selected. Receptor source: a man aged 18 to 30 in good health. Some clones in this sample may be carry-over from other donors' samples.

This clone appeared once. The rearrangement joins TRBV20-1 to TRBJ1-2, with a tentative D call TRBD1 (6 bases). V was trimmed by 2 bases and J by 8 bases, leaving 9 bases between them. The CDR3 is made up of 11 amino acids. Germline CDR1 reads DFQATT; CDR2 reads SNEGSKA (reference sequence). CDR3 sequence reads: CSARYQGGYTF. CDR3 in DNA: TGCAGTGCTAGATACCAGGGGGGCTACACCTTC.

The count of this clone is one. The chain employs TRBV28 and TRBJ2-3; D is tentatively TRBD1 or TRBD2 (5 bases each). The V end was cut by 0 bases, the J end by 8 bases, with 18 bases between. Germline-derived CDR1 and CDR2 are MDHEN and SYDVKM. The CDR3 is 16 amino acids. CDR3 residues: CASSLWGEPRTGTQYF. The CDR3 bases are TGTGCCAGCAGTTTATGGGGGGAACCCCGGACTGGTACGCAGTATTTT. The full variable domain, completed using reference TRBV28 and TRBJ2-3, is DVKVTQSSRYLVKRTGEKVFLECVQDMDHENMFWYRQDPGLGLRLIYFSYDVKMKEKGDIPEGYSVSREKKERFSLILESASTNQTSMYLCASSLWGEPRTGTQYFGPGTRLTVL.

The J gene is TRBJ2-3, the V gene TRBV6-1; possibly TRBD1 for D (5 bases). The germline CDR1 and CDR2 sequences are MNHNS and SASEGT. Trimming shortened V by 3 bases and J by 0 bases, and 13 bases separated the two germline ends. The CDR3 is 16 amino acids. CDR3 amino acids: CASSESGARSTDTQYF. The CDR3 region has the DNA TGTGCCAGCAGTGAGTCTGGGGCCCGGAGCACAGATACGCAGTATTTT.

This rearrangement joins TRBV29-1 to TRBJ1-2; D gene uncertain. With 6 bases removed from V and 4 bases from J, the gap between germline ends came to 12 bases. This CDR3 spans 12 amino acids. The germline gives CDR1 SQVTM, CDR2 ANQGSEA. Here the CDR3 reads CSVDAVGYGYTF. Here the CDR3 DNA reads TGCAGCGTGGATGCAGTTGGCTATGGCTACACCTTC. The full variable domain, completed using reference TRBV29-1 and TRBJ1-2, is SAVISQKPSRDICQRGTSLTIQCQVDSQVTMMFWYRQQPGQSLTLIATANQGSEATYESGFVIDKFPISRPNLTFSTLTVSNMSPEDSSIYLCSVDAVGYGYTFGSGTRLTVV.

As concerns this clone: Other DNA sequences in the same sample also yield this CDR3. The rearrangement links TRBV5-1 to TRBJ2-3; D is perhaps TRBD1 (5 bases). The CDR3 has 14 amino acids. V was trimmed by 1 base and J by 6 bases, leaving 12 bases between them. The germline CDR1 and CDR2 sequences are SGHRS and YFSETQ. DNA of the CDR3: TGCGCCAGCAGCTTGTCAGGGTTTGGTGATACGCAGTATTTT. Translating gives CASSLSGFGDTQYF.

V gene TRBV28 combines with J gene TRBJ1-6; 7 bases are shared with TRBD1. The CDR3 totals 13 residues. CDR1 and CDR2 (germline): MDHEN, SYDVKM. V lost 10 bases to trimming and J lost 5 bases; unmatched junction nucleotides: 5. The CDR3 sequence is CATRQGNNSPLHF. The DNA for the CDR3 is TGTGCCACCCGACAGGGTAATAATTCACCCCTCCACTTT.

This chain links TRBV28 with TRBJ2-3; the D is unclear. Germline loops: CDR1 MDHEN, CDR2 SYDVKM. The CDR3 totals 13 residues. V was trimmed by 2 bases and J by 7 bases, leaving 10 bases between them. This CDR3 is CASSLRLRNTQYF. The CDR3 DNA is TGTGCCAGCAGTTTAAGGTTGAGGAATACGCAGTATTTT.

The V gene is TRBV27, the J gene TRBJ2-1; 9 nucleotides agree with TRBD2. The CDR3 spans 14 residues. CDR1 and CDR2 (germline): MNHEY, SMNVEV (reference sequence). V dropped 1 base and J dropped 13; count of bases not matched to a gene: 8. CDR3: CASSLLGAGGSQFF. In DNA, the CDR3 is TGTGCCAGCAGTTTATTGGGGGCGGGAGGGTCCCAGTTCTTC.

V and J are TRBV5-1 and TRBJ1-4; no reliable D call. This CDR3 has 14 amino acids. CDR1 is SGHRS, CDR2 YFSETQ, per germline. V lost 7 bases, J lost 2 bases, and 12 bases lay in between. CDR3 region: CASRNQGTNEKLFF. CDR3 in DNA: TGCGCCAGCCGGAACCAAGGGACTAATGAAAAACTGTTTTTT.

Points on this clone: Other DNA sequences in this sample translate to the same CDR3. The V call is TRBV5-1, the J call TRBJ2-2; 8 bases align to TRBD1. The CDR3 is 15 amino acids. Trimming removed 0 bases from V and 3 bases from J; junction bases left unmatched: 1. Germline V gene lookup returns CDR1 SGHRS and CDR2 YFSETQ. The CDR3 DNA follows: TGCGCCAGCAGCTTGGCAGGGGGCGACACCGGGGAGCTGTTTTTT. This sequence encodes CASSLAGGDTGELFF.